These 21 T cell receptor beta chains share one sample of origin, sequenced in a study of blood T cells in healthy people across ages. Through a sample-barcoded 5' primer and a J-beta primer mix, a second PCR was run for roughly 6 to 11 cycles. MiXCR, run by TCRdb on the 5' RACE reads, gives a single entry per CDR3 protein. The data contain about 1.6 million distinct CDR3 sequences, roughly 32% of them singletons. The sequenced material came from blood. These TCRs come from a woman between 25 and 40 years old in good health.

The CDR3 nucleotides read TGTGCCAGCAGTGAAAGGCTAGCGGGGGCCTCTAGCACAGATACGCAGTATTTT. This sequence encodes CASSERLAGASSTDTQYF. V and J are TRBV2 and TRBJ2-3; TRBD2 matches at 10 bases. CDR1 is SNHLY, CDR2 FYNNEI, per germline. After removal of 2 bases from V and 0 bases from J, the junction contained 8 bases not matched to a gene. The CDR3 extends over 18 amino acids.

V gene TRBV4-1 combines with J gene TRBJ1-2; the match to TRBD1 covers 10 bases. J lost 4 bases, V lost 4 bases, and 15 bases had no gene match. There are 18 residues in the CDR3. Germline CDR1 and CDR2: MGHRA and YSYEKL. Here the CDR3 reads CASSLPKTGTGDSYGYTF. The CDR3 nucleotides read TGCGCCAGCAGCCTACCCAAGACCGGGACAGGGGACTCCTATGGCTACACCTTC.

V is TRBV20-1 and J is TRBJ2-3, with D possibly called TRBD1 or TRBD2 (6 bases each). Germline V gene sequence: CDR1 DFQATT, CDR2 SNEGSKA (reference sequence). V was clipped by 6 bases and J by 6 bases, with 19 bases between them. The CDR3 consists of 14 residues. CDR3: CSAGDWGLADTQYF. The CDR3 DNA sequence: TGCAGTGCAGGGGACTGGGGGCTGGCGGATACGCAGTATTTT.

This CDR3 reads CSARTRTSTDTQYF. As DNA, the CDR3 is TGCAGTGCCAGAACTCGTACTAGCACAGATACGCAGTATTTT. The genes are TRBV20-1 and TRBJ2-3; D gene uncertain. Trimming shortened V by 6 bases and J by 0 bases, and 13 bases separated the two germline ends. Germline V gene lookup returns CDR1 DFQATT and CDR2 SNEGSKA (reference sequence). The CDR3 is made up of 14 amino acids.

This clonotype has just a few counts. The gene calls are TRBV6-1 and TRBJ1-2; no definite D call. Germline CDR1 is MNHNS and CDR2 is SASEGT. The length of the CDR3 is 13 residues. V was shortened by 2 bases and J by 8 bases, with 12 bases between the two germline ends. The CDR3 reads CASSEQAGGGYTF. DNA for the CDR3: TGTGCCAGCAGTGAACAAGCAGGCGGGGGCTACACCTTC.

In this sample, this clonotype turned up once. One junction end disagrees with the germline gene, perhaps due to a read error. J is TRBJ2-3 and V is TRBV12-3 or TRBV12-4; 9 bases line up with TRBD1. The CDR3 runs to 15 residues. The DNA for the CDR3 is TGTACCAGCACCGGGACAGGGATCTTCACAGATACGCAGTATTTT. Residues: CTSTGTGIFTDTQYF.

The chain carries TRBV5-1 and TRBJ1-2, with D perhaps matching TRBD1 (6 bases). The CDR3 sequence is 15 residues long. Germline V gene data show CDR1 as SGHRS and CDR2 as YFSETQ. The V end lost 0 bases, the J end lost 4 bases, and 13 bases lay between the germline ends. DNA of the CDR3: TGCGCCAGCAGCTTGGTAGTAGGGGGACTCTATGGCTACACCTTC. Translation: CASSLVVGGLYGYTF.

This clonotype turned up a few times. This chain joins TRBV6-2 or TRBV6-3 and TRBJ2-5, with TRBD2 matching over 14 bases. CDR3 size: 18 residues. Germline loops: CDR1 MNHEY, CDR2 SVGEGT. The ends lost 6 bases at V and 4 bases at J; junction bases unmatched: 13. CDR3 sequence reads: CASSRGTSGRGGPETQYF. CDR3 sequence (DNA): TGTGCCAGCAGCCGCGGGACTAGCGGGAGAGGGGGCCCAGAGACCCAGTACTTC.

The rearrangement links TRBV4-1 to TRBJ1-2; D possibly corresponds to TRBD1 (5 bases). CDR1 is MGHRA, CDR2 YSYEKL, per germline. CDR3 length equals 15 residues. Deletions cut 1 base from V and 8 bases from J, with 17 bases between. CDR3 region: CASSQVKGPRVGYTF. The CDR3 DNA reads TGCGCCAGCAGCCAAGTAAAGGGGCCAAGGGTGGGCTACACCTTC.

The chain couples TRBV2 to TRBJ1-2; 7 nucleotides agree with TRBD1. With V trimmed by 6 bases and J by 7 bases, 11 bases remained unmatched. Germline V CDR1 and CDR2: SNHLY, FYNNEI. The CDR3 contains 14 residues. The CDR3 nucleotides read TGTGCCAGCAGCAGCCGGGACAGACTTTGTGGCTACACCTTC. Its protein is CASSSRDRLCGYTF.

The CDR3 protein is CASSQDESGVQPQHF. The DNA for the CDR3 is TGCGCCAGCAGCCAAGATGAGTCAGGGGTTCAGCCCCAGCATTTT. The J gene is TRBJ1-5, the V gene TRBV4-1, with a tentative D call TRBD1 (6 bases). Trimming left V 0 bases short and J 6 bases short, with 12 bases between. Looked up from germline, CDR1 is MGHRA and CDR2 is YSYEKL. The length of the CDR3 is 15 residues.

As DNA, the CDR3 is TGTGCCATCAGTGAGTCCACGCGGGGGTCAACACCCAATGAGCAGTTCTTC. This gives the protein CAISESTRGSTPNEQFF. J is TRBJ2-1 and V is TRBV10-3; 7 positions match TRBD2. V shed 0 bases, J shed 6 bases, and the junction held 11 bases outside the gene matches. CDR3 length equals 17 residues. Germline V lookup: CDR1 ENHRY, CDR2 SYGVKD.

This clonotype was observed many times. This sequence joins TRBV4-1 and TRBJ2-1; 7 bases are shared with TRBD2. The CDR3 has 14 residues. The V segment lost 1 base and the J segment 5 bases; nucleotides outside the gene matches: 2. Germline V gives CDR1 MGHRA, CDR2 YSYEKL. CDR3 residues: CASSQVGTNNEQFF. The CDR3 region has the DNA TGCGCCAGCAGCCAAGTTGGGACTAACAATGAGCAGTTCTTC.

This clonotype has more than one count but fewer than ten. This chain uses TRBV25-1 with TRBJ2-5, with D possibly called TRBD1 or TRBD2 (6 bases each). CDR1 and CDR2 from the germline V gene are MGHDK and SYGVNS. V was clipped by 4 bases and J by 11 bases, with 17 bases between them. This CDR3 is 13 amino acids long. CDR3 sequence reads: CASSGGEGGEQYF. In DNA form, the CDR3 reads TGTGCCAGCAGTGGGGGCGAGGGGGGAGAGCAGTACTTC.

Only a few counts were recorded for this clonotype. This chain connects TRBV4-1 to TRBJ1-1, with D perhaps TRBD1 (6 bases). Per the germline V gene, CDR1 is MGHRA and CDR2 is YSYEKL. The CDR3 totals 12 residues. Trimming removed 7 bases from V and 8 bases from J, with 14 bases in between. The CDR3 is CASISGGLEAFF. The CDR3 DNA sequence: TGCGCCAGCATTTCGGGGGGCTTGGAAGCTTTCTTT.

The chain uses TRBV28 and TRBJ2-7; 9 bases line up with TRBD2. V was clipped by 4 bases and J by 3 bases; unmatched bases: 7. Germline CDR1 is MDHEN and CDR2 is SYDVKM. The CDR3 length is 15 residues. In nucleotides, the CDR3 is TGTGCCAGCAGTTCCCCTAGCGGGGCGAGCTACGAGCAGTACTTC. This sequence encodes CASSSPSGASYEQYF.

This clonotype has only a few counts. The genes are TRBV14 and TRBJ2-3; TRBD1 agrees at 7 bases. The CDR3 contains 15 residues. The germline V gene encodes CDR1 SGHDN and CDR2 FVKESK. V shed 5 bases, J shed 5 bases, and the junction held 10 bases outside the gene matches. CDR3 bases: TGTGCCAGCAGCGCAAGAGGGGGCAGGCAAGATACGCAGTATTTT. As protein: CASSARGGRQDTQYF.

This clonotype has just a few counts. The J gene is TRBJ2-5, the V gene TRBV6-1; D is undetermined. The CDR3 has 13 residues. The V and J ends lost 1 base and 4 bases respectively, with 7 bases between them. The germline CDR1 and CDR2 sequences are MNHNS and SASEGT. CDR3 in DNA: TGTGCCAGCAGTGAAGTGGGTGGAGAGACCCAGTACTTC. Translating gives CASSEVGGETQYF.

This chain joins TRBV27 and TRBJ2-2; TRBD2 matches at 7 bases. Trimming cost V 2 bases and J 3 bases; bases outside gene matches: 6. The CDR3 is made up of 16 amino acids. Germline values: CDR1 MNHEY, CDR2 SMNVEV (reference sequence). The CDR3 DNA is TGTGCCAGCAGTTTAGCGGGAGATTTGGACACCGGGGAGCTGTTTTTT. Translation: CASSLAGDLDTGELFF.

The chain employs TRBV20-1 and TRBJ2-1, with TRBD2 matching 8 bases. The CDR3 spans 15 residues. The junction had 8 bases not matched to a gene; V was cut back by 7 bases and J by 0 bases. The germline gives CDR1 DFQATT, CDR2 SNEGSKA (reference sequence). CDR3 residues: CSGKERGSSYNEQFF. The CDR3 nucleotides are TGCAGTGGTAAAGAGCGGGGGAGCTCCTACAATGAGCAGTTCTTC.

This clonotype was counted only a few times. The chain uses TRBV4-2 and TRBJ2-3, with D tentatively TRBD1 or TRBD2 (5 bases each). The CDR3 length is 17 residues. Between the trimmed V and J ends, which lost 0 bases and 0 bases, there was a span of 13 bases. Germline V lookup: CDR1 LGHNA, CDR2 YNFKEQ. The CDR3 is CASSQDSKGTSTDTQYF. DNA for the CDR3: TGTGCCAGCAGCCAAGATTCAAAAGGGACCAGCACAGATACGCAGTATTTT.